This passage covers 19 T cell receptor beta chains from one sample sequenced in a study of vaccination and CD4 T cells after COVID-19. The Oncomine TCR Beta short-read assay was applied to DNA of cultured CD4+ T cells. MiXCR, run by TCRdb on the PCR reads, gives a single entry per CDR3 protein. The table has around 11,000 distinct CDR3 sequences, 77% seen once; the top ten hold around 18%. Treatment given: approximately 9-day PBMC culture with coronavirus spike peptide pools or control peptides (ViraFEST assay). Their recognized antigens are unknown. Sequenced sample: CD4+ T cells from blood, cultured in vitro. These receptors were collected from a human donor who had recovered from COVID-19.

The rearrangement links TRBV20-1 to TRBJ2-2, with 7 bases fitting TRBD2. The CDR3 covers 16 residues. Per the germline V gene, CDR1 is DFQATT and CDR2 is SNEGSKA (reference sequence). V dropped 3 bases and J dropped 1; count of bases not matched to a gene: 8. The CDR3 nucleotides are TGCAGTGCTAGGGAGTGGGGGGGGAAGAACACCGGGGAGCTGTTTTTT. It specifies CSAREWGGKNTGELFF.

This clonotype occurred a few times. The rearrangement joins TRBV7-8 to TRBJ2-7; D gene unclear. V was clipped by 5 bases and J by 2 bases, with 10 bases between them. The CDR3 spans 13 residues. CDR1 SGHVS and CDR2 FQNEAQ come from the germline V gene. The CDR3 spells CASSRSTAYEQYF. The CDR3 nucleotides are TGTGCCAGCAGCCGAAGCACAGCCTACGAGCAGTACTTC.

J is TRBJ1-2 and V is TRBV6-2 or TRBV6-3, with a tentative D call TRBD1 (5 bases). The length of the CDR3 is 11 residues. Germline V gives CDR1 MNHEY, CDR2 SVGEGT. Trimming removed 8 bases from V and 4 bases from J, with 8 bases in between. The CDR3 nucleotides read TGTGCCAGCGGGGACGGCTATGGCTACACCTTC. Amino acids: CASGDGYGYTF.

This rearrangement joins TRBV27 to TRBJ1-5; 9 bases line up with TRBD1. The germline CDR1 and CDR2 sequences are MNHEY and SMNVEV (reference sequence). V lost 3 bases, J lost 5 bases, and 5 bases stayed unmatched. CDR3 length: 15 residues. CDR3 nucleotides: TGTGCCAGCAGTTTGGGGGGACAGGGATATCAGCCCCAGCATTTT. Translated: CASSLGGQGYQPQHF.

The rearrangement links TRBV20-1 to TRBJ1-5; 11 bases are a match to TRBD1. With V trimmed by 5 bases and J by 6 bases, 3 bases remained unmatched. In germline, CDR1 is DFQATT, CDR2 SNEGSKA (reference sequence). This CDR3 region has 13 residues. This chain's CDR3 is CSAADRGPQPQHF. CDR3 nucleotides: TGCAGTGCTGCGGACAGGGGGCCTCAGCCCCAGCATTTT.

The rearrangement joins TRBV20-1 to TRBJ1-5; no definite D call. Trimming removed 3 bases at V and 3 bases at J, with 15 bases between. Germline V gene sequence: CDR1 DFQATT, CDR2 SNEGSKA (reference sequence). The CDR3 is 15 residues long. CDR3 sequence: CSASAQSDTNQPQHF. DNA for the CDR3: TGCAGTGCTAGCGCACAGAGTGACACCAATCAGCCCCAGCATTTT.

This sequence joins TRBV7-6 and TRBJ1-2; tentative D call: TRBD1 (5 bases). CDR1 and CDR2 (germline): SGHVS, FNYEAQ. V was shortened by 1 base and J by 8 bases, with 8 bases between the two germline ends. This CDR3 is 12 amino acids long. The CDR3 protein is CASSLVGEGYTF. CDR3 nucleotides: TGTGCCAGCAGCTTAGTGGGGGAAGGCTACACCTTC. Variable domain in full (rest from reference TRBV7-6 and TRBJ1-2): GAGVSQSPRYKVTKRGQDVALRCDPISGHVSLYWYRQALGQGPEFLTYFNYEAQQDKSGLPNDRFSAERPEGSISTLTIQRTEQRDSAMYRCASSLVGEGYTFGSGTRLTVV.

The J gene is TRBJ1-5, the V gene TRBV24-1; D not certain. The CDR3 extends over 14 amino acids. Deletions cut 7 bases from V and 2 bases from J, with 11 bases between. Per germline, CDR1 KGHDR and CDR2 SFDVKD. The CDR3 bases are TGTGCCACCAGCCCGGATAGCCGCAATCAGCCCCAGCATTTT. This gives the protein CATSPDSRNQPQHF.

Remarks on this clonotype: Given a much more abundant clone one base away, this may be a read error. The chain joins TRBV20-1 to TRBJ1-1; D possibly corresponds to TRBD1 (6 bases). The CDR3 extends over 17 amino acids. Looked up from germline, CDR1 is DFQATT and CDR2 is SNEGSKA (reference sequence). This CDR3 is CSARAPVNRALNTGAFF. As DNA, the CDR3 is TGCAGTGCTAGAGCCCCGGTGAACAGGGCCTTGAACACTGGAGCTTTCTTT.

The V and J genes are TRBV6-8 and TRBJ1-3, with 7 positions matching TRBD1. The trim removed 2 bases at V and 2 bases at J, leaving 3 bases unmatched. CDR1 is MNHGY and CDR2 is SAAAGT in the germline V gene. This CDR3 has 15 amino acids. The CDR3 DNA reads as TGTGCCAGCAGTTACGGCAGGGGGGCTGGAAACACCATATATTTT. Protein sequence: CASSYGRGAGNTIYF.

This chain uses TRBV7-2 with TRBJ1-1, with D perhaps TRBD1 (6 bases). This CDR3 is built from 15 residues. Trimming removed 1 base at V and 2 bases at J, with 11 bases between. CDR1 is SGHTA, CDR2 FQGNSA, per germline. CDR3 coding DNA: TGTGCCAGCAGCTTAGTTGGGGGCCTAAACACTGAAGCTTTCTTT. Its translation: CASSLVGGLNTEAFF.

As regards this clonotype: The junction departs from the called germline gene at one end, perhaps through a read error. CDR3 loop: CSARRAGGQETQCF. As DNA, the CDR3 is TGCAGTGCTAGAAGAGCGGGAGGTCAAGAGACCCAGTGCTTC. The V and J genes are TRBV20-1 and TRBJ2-5, with TRBD2 identical over 9 bases. This CDR3 comprises 14 residues. Per germline, CDR1 DFQATT and CDR2 SNEGSKA (reference sequence).

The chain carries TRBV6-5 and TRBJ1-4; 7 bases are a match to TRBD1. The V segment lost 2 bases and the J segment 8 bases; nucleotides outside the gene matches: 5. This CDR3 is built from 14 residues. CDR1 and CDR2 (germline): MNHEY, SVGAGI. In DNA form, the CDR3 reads TGTGCCAGCAGTTACGACAGGGATGGGGAAAAACTGTTTTTT. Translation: CASSYDRDGEKLFF.

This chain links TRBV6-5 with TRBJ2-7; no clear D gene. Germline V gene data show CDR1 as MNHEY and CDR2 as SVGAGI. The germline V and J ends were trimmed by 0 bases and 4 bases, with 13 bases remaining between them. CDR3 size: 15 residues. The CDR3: CASSYSLRHLYEQYF. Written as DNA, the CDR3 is TGTGCCAGCAGTTACTCGTTGAGACACCTTTACGAGCAGTACTTC.

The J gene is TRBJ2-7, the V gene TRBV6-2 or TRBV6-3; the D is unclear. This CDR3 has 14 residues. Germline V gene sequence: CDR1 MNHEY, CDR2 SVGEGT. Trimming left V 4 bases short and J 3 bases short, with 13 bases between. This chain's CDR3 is CASSSTWKSYEQYF. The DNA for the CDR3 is TGTGCCAGCAGTTCGACCTGGAAAAGCTACGAGCAGTACTTC.

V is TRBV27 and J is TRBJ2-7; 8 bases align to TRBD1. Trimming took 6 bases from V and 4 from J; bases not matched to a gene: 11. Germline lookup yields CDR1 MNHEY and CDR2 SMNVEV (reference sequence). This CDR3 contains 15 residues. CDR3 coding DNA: TGTGCCAGCAGAACTAAGGGACAGGCCATTTACGAGCAGTACTTC. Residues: CASRTKGQAIYEQYF.

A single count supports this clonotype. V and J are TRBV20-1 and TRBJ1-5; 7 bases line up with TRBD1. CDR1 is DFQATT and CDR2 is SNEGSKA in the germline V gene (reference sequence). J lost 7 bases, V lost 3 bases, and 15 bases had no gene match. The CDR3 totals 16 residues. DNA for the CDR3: TGCAGTGCTAGGGTCAATTTGGGCAGGGGGATCCAGCCCCAGCATTTT. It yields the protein CSARVNLGRGIQPQHF.

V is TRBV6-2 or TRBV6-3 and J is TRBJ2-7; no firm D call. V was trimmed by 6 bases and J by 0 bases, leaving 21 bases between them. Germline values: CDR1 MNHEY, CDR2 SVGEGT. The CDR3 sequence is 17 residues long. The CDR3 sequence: CASRNIRTTYSSYEQYF. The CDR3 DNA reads TGTGCCAGCAGGAACATACGGACGACCTACAGCTCCTACGAGCAGTACTTC.

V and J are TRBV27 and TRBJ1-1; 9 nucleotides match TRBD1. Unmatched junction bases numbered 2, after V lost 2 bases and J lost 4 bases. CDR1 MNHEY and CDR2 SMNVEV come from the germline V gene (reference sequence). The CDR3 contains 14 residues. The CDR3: CASSLRTGVTEAFF. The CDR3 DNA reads TGTGCCAGCAGTTTAAGGACAGGGGTCACTGAAGCTTTCTTT.